The next 19 T cell receptor beta chains were all read from a single sample in a study of cytomegalovirus exposure and HLA in healthy donors. Method: immunoSEQ multiplex PCR; TCRdb's copy keeps in-frame clones and lacks some. The table shows about 88,000 clones, with about 96% occurring only once. Sequencing used PBMCs. Source of these receptors: a man aged 18-30 years in good health and CMV-seronegative.

The genes are TRBV6-5 and TRBJ2-5, with 7 bases lining up with TRBD1. Looked up from germline, CDR1 is MNHEY and CDR2 is SVGAGI. The J segment lost 5 bases and the V segment lost 1 base, leaving 7 bases of the junction unmatched. The CDR3 is 15 residues long. CDR3 in DNA: TGTGCCAGCAGTTACTTGACAGGGTCCGGGGAGACCCAGTACTTC. It yields the protein CASSYLTGSGETQYF.

The rearrangement uses TRBV13 and TRBJ2-1; the D gene is possibly TRBD1 (6 bases). There are 12 residues in the CDR3. V was clipped by 4 bases and J by 10 bases, with 11 bases between them. Germline V gene lookup returns CDR1 PRHDT and CDR2 FYEKMQ (reference sequence). DNA of the CDR3: TGTGCCAGCAGCTATGGGGGCGGAGAGCAGTTCTTC. This gives the protein CASSYGGGEQFF. The whole variable domain, remainder taken from reference TRBV13 and TRBJ2-1, is AAGVIQSPRHLIKEKRETATLKCYPIPRHDTVYWYQQGPGQDPQFLISFYEKMQSDKGSIPDRFSAQQFSDYHSELNMSSLELGDSALYFCASSYGGGEQFFGPGTRLTVL.

The chain recombines TRBV7-8 with TRBJ1-1, with D maybe TRBD1 (5 bases). Germline V gene lookup returns CDR1 SGHVS and CDR2 FQNEAQ. This CDR3 has 13 residues. V lost 11 bases and J lost 0, with 13 bases in between. As DNA, the CDR3 is TGTGCCGGCCAGGACAAAATGAACACTGAAGCTTTCTTT. Its protein is CAGQDKMNTEAFF.

This chain uses TRBV10-3 with TRBJ2-1; D is undetermined. Trimming took 10 bases from V and 7 from J, leaving 11 bases between them. Germline CDR1 reads ENHRY; CDR2 reads SYGVKD. This CDR3 is built from 11 residues. The CDR3 is CATLAKNEQFF. The CDR3 DNA reads as TGTGCCACCTTGGCCAAGAATGAGCAGTTCTTC.

This chain connects TRBV19 to TRBJ1-1, with TRBD1 identical over 9 bases. The V gene's germline CDR1 is LNHDA and CDR2 SQIVND (reference sequence). V shed 1 base and J 7 bases; nucleotides not matched to a gene: 7. The CDR3 covers 15 residues. The CDR3 coding sequence is TGTGCCAGTAGTATAGCCTCCGGGACAGGGAATGAAGCTTTCTTT. Its protein is CASSIASGTGNEAFF.

This rearrangement joins TRBV10-3 to TRBJ1-2; unclear D gene. Germline-derived CDR1 and CDR2 are ENHRY and SYGVKD. CDR3 length: 17 residues. Trimming removed 0 bases from V and 0 bases from J, with 14 bases in between. The CDR3 sequence is CAISESRGSPTNYGYTF. The DNA of the CDR3 is TGTGCCATCAGTGAGTCTCGAGGGAGCCCTACTAACTATGGCTACACCTTC.

The CDR3 here is CASSLVRPWETQYF. As DNA, the CDR3 is TGTGCCAGCAGCTTAGTGAGGCCCTGGGAGACCCAGTACTTC. The rearrangement joins TRBV11-2 to TRBJ2-5; D gene uncertain. The CDR3 covers 14 residues. Trimming stripped 1 base from V and 5 bases from J, with 11 bases between. In germline, CDR1 is SGHAT, CDR2 FQNNGV. Complete variable domain (other parts from reference TRBV11-2 and TRBJ2-5): EAGVAQSPRYKIIEKRQSVAFWCNPISGHATLYWYQQILGQGPKLLIQFQNNGVVDDSQLPKDRFSAERLKGVDSTLKIQPAKLEDSAVYLCASSLVRPWETQYFGPGTRLLVL.

The CDR3 DNA is TGCGCCAGCAGCCAAGATTCGGTTTACTCTGGAAACACCATATATTTT. The encoded protein is CASSQDSVYSGNTIYF. The chain joins TRBV4-3 to TRBJ1-3; the D is unclear. CDR3 length: 16 residues. From germline, CDR1 is LGHNA and CDR2 YSLEER. The V gene lost 0 bases and the J gene lost 0 bases, with 9 bases spanning the gap.

This chain uses TRBV4-3 with TRBJ1-2; 12 bases fit TRBD1. The CDR3 has 18 amino acids. The germline V gene encodes CDR1 LGHNA and CDR2 YSLEER. V lost 0 bases to trimming and J lost 8 bases; unmatched junction nucleotides: 13. Here the CDR3 DNA reads TGCGCCAGCAGCCAAGATTCCGGGACAGGGGGCCCCTCACAGGGCTACACCTTC. Its protein product is CASSQDSGTGGPSQGYTF.

The chain recombines TRBV19 with TRBJ2-1; D unresolved. There are 13 residues in the CDR3. The germline V and J ends were trimmed by 8 bases and 3 bases, with 11 bases remaining between them. Germline CDR1 reads LNHDA; CDR2 reads SQIVND (reference sequence). CDR3 bases: TGTGCCAGTGCCGTTGGCCTCTACAATGAGCAGTTCTTC. Amino acids: CASAVGLYNEQFF.

The chain carries TRBV30 and TRBJ2-7; 7 positions match TRBD1. V lost 1 base, J lost 5 bases, and 5 bases stayed unmatched. Germline V CDR1 and CDR2: GTSNPN, SVGIG (reference sequence). The CDR3 sequence is 13 residues long. The CDR3 sequence: CAWSGDRSNEQYV. The CDR3 coding sequence is TGTGCCTGGAGTGGGGACAGATCGAACGAGCAGTACGTC.

The chain is built from TRBV7-9 and TRBJ2-3; no clear D gene. This CDR3 is built from 13 residues. Trimming took 4 bases from V and 4 from J, leaving 9 bases between them. Germline V gene sequence: CDR1 SEHNR, CDR2 FQNEAQ (reference sequence). CDR3 sequence: CASSYQVPDTQYF. The CDR3, as DNA: TGTGCCAGCAGCTATCAGGTTCCAGATACGCAGTATTTT.

This clone was recorded only once. V usage is TRBV2 and J usage is TRBJ2-3; D not certain. The germline CDR1 and CDR2 sequences are SNHLY and FYNNEI. V lost 6 bases, J lost 3 bases, and 10 bases lay in between. CDR3 length: 13 amino acids. CDR3 region: CASRIPGTDTQYF. CDR3 bases: TGTGCCAGCAGGATACCCGGGACAGATACGCAGTATTTT.

This chain uses TRBV30 with TRBJ1-5; D is undetermined. This CDR3 contains 12 residues. V lost 3 bases and J 4 bases, leaving 7 bases between the germline ends. CDR1 and CDR2 (germline): GTSNPN, SVGIG (reference sequence). The CDR3 coding sequence is TGTGCCTGGAGGGAGGGAAATCAGCCCCAGCATTTT. Translated: CAWREGNQPQHF. The variable domain in full, with the rest retrieved from reference TRBV30 and TRBJ1-5, is SQTIHQWPATLVQPVGSPLSLECTVEGTSNPNLYWYRQAAGRGLQLLFYSVGIGQISSEVPQNLSASRPQDRQFILSSKKLLLSDSGFYLCAWREGNQPQHFGDGTRLSIL.

J is TRBJ2-7 and V is TRBV21-1; TRBD1 was called by the table and not checked on the DNA. TRBV21-1 is a pseudogene segment. CDR3 length equals 17 residues. CDR3 sequence: CASSKVKGRQVPYEQYF. CDR3 coding DNA: TGTGCCAGCAGCAAAGTTAAGGGGAGACAGGTCCCCTACGAGCAGTACTTC.

CDR3: CASSLSGSGIGELFF. Here the CDR3 DNA reads TGTGCCAGCAGCTTAAGTGGGAGTGGTATCGGGGAGCTGTTTTTT. The chain recombines TRBV11-2 with TRBJ2-2, with D tentatively TRBD2 (5 bases). Germline CDR1 and CDR2: SGHAT and FQNNGV. The CDR3 runs to 15 residues. The ends were cut back, 2 bases at V and 7 bases at J, with 14 bases in the middle.

The chain recombines TRBV19 with TRBJ1-1; possible D gene TRBD1, 5 bases. Trimming shortened V by 3 bases and J by 5 bases, and 10 bases separated the two germline ends. CDR1 LNHDA and CDR2 SQIVND come from the germline V gene (reference sequence). This CDR3 has 13 amino acids. CDR3 sequence reads: CASSMGPWTEAFF. In nucleotides, the CDR3 is TGTGCCAGTAGTATGGGGCCATGGACTGAAGCTTTCTTT.

J is TRBJ1-4 and V is TRBV10-2, with 9 bases matching TRBD1. This CDR3 has 17 amino acids. The V and J ends lost 7 bases and 7 bases, in that order; junction bases with no gene match: 16. CDR1 and CDR2 from the germline V gene are WSHSY and SAAADI. CDR3 in amino acids: CASTPSGTGIPSEKLFF. CDR3 DNA sequence: TGCGCCAGCACCCCCTCCGGGACAGGGATTCCGAGTGAAAAACTGTTTTTT.

This sequence joins TRBV28 and TRBJ1-1; weak D call: TRBD1 (5 bases). CDR3 length equals 16 residues. Looked up from germline, CDR1 is MDHEN and CDR2 is SYDVKM. V lost 5 bases and J lost 1, with 17 bases in between. The CDR3 protein is CASSRWPRGGNTEAFF. The CDR3 DNA reads TGTGCCAGCAGTCGATGGCCTCGGGGGGGGAACACTGAAGCTTTCTTT.